The rows below give T cell receptor beta chains drawn from one sample of a study of T cell repertoires in aging, cancer and after chemotherapy. TCRdb reanalysed the multiplex PCR reads using MiXCR and keeps one entry per CDR3 protein. Of some 2,000 distinct CDR3 sequences in the sample, around a quarter are singletons; the top ten hold over 9.5%. The material sequenced was blood. Receptor source: a human donor in good health. Each CDR3 is given with its conserved first and last residue. Each record gives: D gene, clone size, J gene, V gene, CDR3 DNA, CDR3 protein. The D gene is left open where the match is weak. The size field is filled for only some rows; it gives once, few, many or a size class.

D: NA; size: medium-sized; J: TRBJ2-5; V: TRBV13; DNA: TGTGCCAGCAGCTTAGAGGTAGGGTCGGTCGAGACCCAGTACTTC; CDR3: CASSLEVGSVETQYF
D: NA; size: few; J: TRBJ2-5; V: TRBV5-6; DNA: TGTGCCAGCAGCCTGGGGGCGGGGATCTCGACCCAGTACTTC; CDR3: CASSLGAGISTQYF
D: NA; size: large; J: TRBJ1-2; V: TRBV27; DNA: TGTGCCAGCAGTTACAGGGACGGTAATGGCTACACCTTC; CDR3: CASSYRDGNGYTF
D: NA; size: NA; J: TRBJ2-1; V: TRBV7-9; DNA: TGTGCCAGCAGCCCGTCCGGTGAGCAGTTCTTC; CDR3: CASSPSGEQFF
D: NA; size: medium-sized; J: TRBJ1-3; V: TRBV12-3/TRBV12-4; DNA: TGTGCCACCGGCTGGGCATCTGGAAACACCATATATTTT; CDR3: CATGWASGNTIYF
D: NA; size: NA; J: TRBJ2-7; V: TRBV5-1; DNA: TGCGCCAGCAGCTTGGATGGGGGCTACGAGCAGTACTTC; CDR3: CASSLDGGYEQYF
D: TRBD2; size: medium-sized; J: TRBJ2-7; V: TRBV18; DNA: TGTGCCAGCTCACAAGGTCCTAGCGGCTACGAGCAGTACTTC; CDR3: CASSQGPSGYEQYF
D: NA; size: medium-sized; J: TRBJ2-2; V: TRBV6-5; DNA: TGTGCCAGCCGCCTTTTGAGTACCGGGGAGCTGTTTTTT; CDR3: CASRLLSTGELFF
D: NA; size: large; J: TRBJ2-1; V: TRBV29-1; DNA: TGCAGCGTTGAAGGTGGGCTAAAAGAAGGGTGGAGCTCCTACAATGAGCAGTTCTTC; CDR3: CSVEGGLKEGWSSYNEQFF
D: TRBD1; size: medium-sized; J: TRBJ2-7; V: TRBV6-2/TRBV6-3; DNA: TGTGCCAGCAGTTTCGCCGACAGGGGGCCATCCTACGAGCAGTACTTC; CDR3: CASSFADRGPSYEQYF
D: TRBD2; size: few; J: TRBJ2-3; V: TRBV20-1; DNA: TGCAGTGCTAGAGAGTCCAGCGGGACCCCAGATACGCAGTATTTT; CDR3: CSARESSGTPDTQYF
D: NA; size: NA; J: TRBJ1-1; V: TRBV12-3/TRBV12-4; DNA: TGTGCCAGCAGGAAGGACTACCGAGGGAACACTGAAGCTTTCTTT; CDR3: CASRKDYRGNTEAFF
D: NA; size: medium-sized; J: TRBJ1-5; V: TRBV30; DNA: TGTGCCTGGAGTGTACTAAGGGAAGCGCAGCCCCAGCATTTT; CDR3: CAWSVLREAQPQHF
D: NA; size: medium-sized; J: TRBJ1-2; V: TRBV19; DNA: TGTGCCAGTAGTCCCTCTGGGGGGGACTATGGCTACACCTTC; CDR3: CASSPSGGDYGYTF
D: NA; size: NA; J: TRBJ1-4; V: TRBV7-6; DNA: TGTGCCAGCAGCTTGCCGGCTCAGGGGATATCAACTAATGAAAAACTGTTTTTT; CDR3: CASSLPAQGISTNEKLFF
D: NA; size: large; J: TRBJ2-7; V: TRBV6-6; DNA: TGTGCCAGCAGTTACGACAGCTCCTACGAGCAGTACTTC; CDR3: CASSYDSSYEQYF
D: TRBD1; size: once; J: TRBJ1-2; V: TRBV12-3/TRBV12-4; DNA: TGTGCCAGCAGCCCAACGCGGACAGGGGGCCCTGGCTACACCTTC; CDR3: CASSPTRTGGPGYTF
D: TRBD1; size: medium-sized; J: TRBJ2-7; V: TRBV30; DNA: TGTGCCTGGAGTCCGGACAGGGACGAGCAGTACTTC; CDR3: CAWSPDRDEQYF
D: NA; size: few; J: TRBJ1-1; V: TRBV19; DNA: TGTGCCAGTAGTATAGGTGGGGGTTTCATGAACACTGAAGCTTTCTTT; CDR3: CASSIGGGFMNTEAFF
D: NA; size: few; J: TRBJ2-3; V: TRBV14; DNA: TGTGCCAGCAGCCAACTGCGGGACTCCTTTTCATCCACAGATACGCAGTATTTT; CDR3: CASSQLRDSFSSTDTQYF
D: NA; size: NA; J: TRBJ2-7; V: TRBV5-6; DNA: TGTGCCAGCAGCTTGGGGGGTTACGAGCAGTACTTC; CDR3: CASSLGGYEQYF
D: TRBD2; size: NA; J: TRBJ2-1; V: TRBV5-6; DNA: TGTGCCAGCAGCTTAGAACTAGCGGGGGCTTACCGGTTCTTC; CDR3: CASSLELAGAYRFF
D: TRBD1; size: few; J: TRBJ1-6; V: TRBV7-9; DNA: TGTGCCAGCAGCTTAGGGACAGGGGGCTTTCTAACAGGTTCACCCCTCCACTTT; CDR3: CASSLGTGGFLTGSPLHF
D: NA; size: few; J: TRBJ2-2; V: TRBV5-1; DNA: TGCGCCAGCAGCTTGGTTTCGACGCCGGGCACCGGGGAGCTGTTTTTT; CDR3: CASSLVSTPGTGELFF
D: TRBD1; size: few; J: TRBJ1-6; V: TRBV11-2; DNA: TGTGCCAGCAGCGCCGCCGGGACAGGGGGCAAATCACCCCTCCACTTT; CDR3: CASSAAGTGGKSPLHF
D: NA; size: large; J: TRBJ2-7; V: TRBV29-1; DNA: TGCAGCGTCTCTGGGAATTCCTACGAGCAGTACTTC; CDR3: CSVSGNSYEQYF
D: NA; size: few; J: TRBJ2-2; V: TRBV11-2; DNA: TGTGCCAGCAGCGCTAGACGGTCCTTGGGCACCGGGGAGCTGTTTTTT; CDR3: CASSARRSLGTGELFF
D: NA; size: large; J: TRBJ2-5; V: TRBV18; DNA: TGTGCCAGCGCGCCGGGGTTGGGAGAGACCCAGTACTTC; CDR3: CASAPGLGETQYF
D: NA; size: NA; J: TRBJ1-4; V: TRBV24-1; DNA: TGTGCCACCAGTGACTCCGGGACGCGGAATGAAAAACTGTTTTTT; CDR3: CATSDSGTRNEKLFF
D: NA; size: NA; J: TRBJ1-1; V: TRBV10-1; DNA: TGCGCCAGCAGTGGAGGGGGTACGACTGAAGCTTTCTTT; CDR3: CASSGGGTTEAFF
D: NA; size: medium-sized; J: TRBJ1-3; V: TRBV5-6; DNA: TGTGCCAGCAGCTTCGGGGCTGGAAACACCATATATTTT; CDR3: CASSFGAGNTIYF
D: TRBD2; size: few; J: TRBJ2-7; V: TRBV5-6; DNA: TGTGCCAGCAGCTTGCGAATTCTAGCGGGGACCTACGAGCAGTACTTC; CDR3: CASSLRILAGTYEQYF
D: TRBD2; size: medium-sized; J: TRBJ2-7; V: TRBV27; DNA: TGTGCCAGCAGTTTTACGGGGGGGCCGGTCGAGCAGTACTTC; CDR3: CASSFTGGPVEQYF
D: NA; size: NA; J: TRBJ2-3; V: TRBV5-1; DNA: TGCGCCAGCAGCCCGGGGACCAGAACACCCGACACAGATACGCAGTATTTT; CDR3: CASSPGTRTPDTDTQYF
D: NA; size: NA; J: TRBJ2-3; V: TRBV5-1; DNA: TGCGCCAGCAGCTTGTCGGGCGGCACAGATACGCAGTATTTT; CDR3: CASSLSGGTDTQYF
D: TRBD2; size: few; J: TRBJ2-7; V: TRBV5-6; DNA: TGCGCCAGCAGCCTAAGACTAGCGGCCTACGAGCAGTACTTC; CDR3: CASSLRLAAYEQYF
D: TRBD2; size: medium-sized; J: TRBJ2-7; V: TRBV27; DNA: TGTGCCAGCAGGGGGACGAATGAACAGCGGGGGGTTTACGAGCAGTACTTC; CDR3: CASRGTNEQRGVYEQYF
D: TRBD1; size: few; J: TRBJ2-7; V: TRBV11-2; DNA: TGTGCCAGCAGCTTACTGACAGGGATTACCTACGAGCAGTACTTC; CDR3: CASSLLTGITYEQYF
D: NA; size: NA; J: TRBJ1-5; V: TRBV6-5; DNA: TGTGCCAGCAGGCCGGGGGGTCTCGGGCAGCCCCAGCATTTT; CDR3: CASRPGGLGQPQHF
D: NA; size: few; J: TRBJ1-5; V: TRBV5-1; DNA: TGCGCCAGCAGCTTGGAGGGGGGCAATCAGCCCCAGCATTTT; CDR3: CASSLEGGNQPQHF
D: TRBD2; size: medium-sized; J: TRBJ2-1; V: TRBV6-2/TRBV6-3; DNA: TGTGCCAGCAGTTACCAAAGCGGGACCCCACTGGGGGGTGAGCAGTTCTTC; CDR3: CASSYQSGTPLGGEQFF
D: NA; size: medium-sized; J: TRBJ1-5; V: TRBV18; DNA: TGTGCCAGCTCAACCGGCCCGCGGCAGCCCCAGCATTTT; CDR3: CASSTGPRQPQHF
D: NA; size: NA; J: TRBJ1-1; V: TRBV15; DNA: TGTGCCACCAGCGGGACATCAGGGGACACTGAAGCTTTCTTT; CDR3: CATSGTSGDTEAFF
D: TRBD1; size: few; J: TRBJ1-2; V: TRBV5-6; DNA: TGTGCCAGCAGCTATCTGATGGACAGGAGCATTGCTAACTATGGCTACACCTTC; CDR3: CASSYLMDRSIANYGYTF
D: TRBD1; size: few; J: TRBJ1-4; V: TRBV5-1; DNA: TGCGCCAGCAGCTTGACAGGGGGCAGGAATGAAAAACTGTTTTTT; CDR3: CASSLTGGRNEKLFF
D: NA; size: NA; J: TRBJ2-3; V: TRBV11-2; DNA: TGTGCCAGCAGCTTAGAAGGGCGCGATGGTTATTTT; CDR3: CASSLEGRDGYF
D: NA; size: NA; J: TRBJ1-5; V: TRBV28; DNA: TGTGCCAGCAATCCCCGACCTCATCAGCCCCAGCATTTT; CDR3: CASNPRPHQPQHF
D: TRBD1; size: medium-sized; J: TRBJ2-7; V: TRBV6-6; DNA: TGTGCCAGCAGCCCTCCGGGACAGACCTACGAGCAGTACTTC; CDR3: CASSPPGQTYEQYF
D: NA; size: few; J: TRBJ1-1; V: TRBV6-2/TRBV6-3; DNA: TGTGCCAGCGGGATACGCGGTCAGGGGAGCACTGAAGCTTTCTTT; CDR3: CASGIRGQGSTEAFF
D: TRBD1; size: NA; J: TRBJ2-7; V: TRBV2; DNA: TGTGCCAGCAGTACCGACAGGGGGGGTATCGAGCAGTACTTC; CDR3: CASSTDRGGIEQYF
D: TRBD2; size: NA; J: TRBJ2-3; V: TRBV20-1; DNA: TGCAGTGCTAGAGATCCCCTAAGCGGGGGGGCCGATACGCAGTATTTT; CDR3: CSARDPLSGGADTQYF
D: TRBD1; size: NA; J: TRBJ2-7; V: TRBV5-1; DNA: TGCGCCAGCAGCTTGGTAGGACAGGGGGCCAACGAGCAGTACTTC; CDR3: CASSLVGQGANEQYF
D: NA; size: medium-sized; J: TRBJ2-2; V: TRBV27; DNA: TGTGCCAGCAGTCCCCGGACAGTCTTCACCGGGGAGCTGTTTTTT; CDR3: CASSPRTVFTGELFF
D: TRBD2; size: medium-sized; J: TRBJ2-3; V: TRBV27; DNA: TGTGCCAGCAGTCGGGGGGCGGGGGGGACAGATACGCAGTATTTT; CDR3: CASSRGAGGTDTQYF
D: NA; size: few; J: TRBJ1-2; V: TRBV11-2; DNA: TGTGCCAGCAGCAAAGGGCCATATGGCTACACCTTC; CDR3: CASSKGPYGYTF